This TCR beta chain is from a study of post-analysis software for immune sequencing data. Whole-study results and caveats: Roughly five TRBV segments appeared more often in patients than in controls, and TRBV5-6, TRBV5-1 and TRBV20-1 were among these.

TCR beta libraries were prepared from cDNA with unique molecular identifiers. Around 500,000 cDNA molecules were obtained per 1 to 10 million input T cells. TCRdb redid the calling of the PCR reads with MiXCR, one entry per CDR3 protein. The data show around 770,000 distinct CDR3 sequences, about 45% seen once. The length of the CDR3 is 15 residues. Germline V gene data show CDR1 as GTSNPN and CDR2 as SVGIG (reference sequence). V lost 1 base to trimming and J lost 6 bases; unmatched junction nucleotides: 11. The table lists this clonotype with a few counts. Antigen specificity is unknown. The receptor comes from a girl between 10 and 17 years old with multiple sclerosis. The chain has TRBV30 and TRBJ2-7; TRBD2 agrees at 8 bases. Sequenced input: blood. CDR3 nucleotides: TGTGCCTGGAGTGGACTAGCGAGAAACCTTGGCGAGCAGTACTTC. It specifies CAWSGLARNLGEQYF.